This entry lists 6 T cell receptor beta chains sequenced from one sample in a study of CD8 T cells in ankylosing spondylitis. No antigen has been assigned to these receptors. Whole-study findings and limits: A motif in TCR beta, a set of fewer than ten highly homologous variants, appeared characteristic of ankylosing spondylitis blood.

TCRdb reprocessed the 5' RACE reads via MiXCR and lists one record per CDR3 protein. The table shows 450,000 or so distinct CDR3 sequences, with roughly 27% occurring only once. Material for sequencing was blood, either unsorted or a sorted T cell fraction (not recorded which). These receptors all stem from a male donor with ankylosing spondylitis.

In its sample, this clonotype was seen a few times. V is TRBV18 and J is TRBJ2-3; the D is unclear. Germline CDR1 is KGHSH and CDR2 is LQKENI. The V gene lost 8 bases and the J gene lost 0 bases, with 12 bases spanning the gap. The CDR3 is 14 amino acids. The CDR3 DNA is TGTGCCAGCAGCCCTCTACCTAGCACAGATACGCAGTATTTT. Residues: CASSPLPSTDTQYF.

This rearrangement joins TRBV7-8 to TRBJ2-7, with D unresolved. Germline CDR1 and CDR2: SGHVS and FQNEAQ. The CDR3 has 14 residues. V was trimmed by 3 bases and J by 3 bases, leaving 12 bases between them. This CDR3 is CASSLSTHNYEQYV. The DNA for the CDR3 is TGTGCCAGCAGCTTGAGCACACACAACTACGAGCAGTACGTC.

This clonotype was counted only a few times. This rearrangement joins TRBV29-1 to TRBJ1-1; D perhaps matches TRBD1 (5 bases). Looked up from germline, CDR1 is SQVTM and CDR2 is ANQGSEA. Trimming pared 3 bases from V and 4 bases from J, leaving 15 bases between. The CDR3 has 14 residues. This CDR3 reads CSVEPWGSGTEAFF. CDR3 DNA: TGCAGCGTTGAGCCCTGGGGGTCGGGCACTGAAGCTTTCTTT.

This chain connects TRBV3-1 to TRBJ2-3; TRBD1 agrees at 9 bases. This CDR3 is 14 amino acids long. Trimming cost V 3 bases and J 6 bases; bases outside gene matches: 4. Germline CDR1 LGHDT, CDR2 YNNKEL (reference sequence). The CDR3 loop is CASSHRGQGDTQYF. CDR3 in DNA: TGTGCCAGCAGCCACCGTGGACAGGGGGATACGCAGTATTTT.

The CDR3 spells CSVTGQGFTEAFF. The CDR3 DNA follows: TGCAGCGTCACGGGACAGGGATTCACTGAAGCTTTCTTT. This chain uses TRBV29-1 with TRBJ1-1; 9 nucleotides match TRBD1. Per germline, CDR1 SQVTM and CDR2 ANQGSEA. Trimming took 6 bases from V and 4 from J; bases not matched to a gene: 6. This CDR3 is 13 amino acids long.

This clonotype was seen more than once but under ten times. This chain joins TRBV7-2 and TRBJ2-1; TRBD2 might be the D (6 bases). CDR1 is SGHTA and CDR2 is FQGNSA in the germline V gene. V gave up 3 bases and J gave up 5 bases, with 14 bases separating them. This CDR3 has 15 amino acids. CDR3 loop: CASSFDGSADNEQFF. CDR3 DNA: TGTGCCAGCAGCTTTGACGGGAGTGCTGACAATGAGCAGTTCTTC.